This TCR beta chain was identified during a study of blood T cell repertoires in COVID-19. About the study: Acute and convalescent COVID-19 samples came from the United States, Italy and Spain. The analysed material was cDNA or gDNA that came from T cells, B-cell-depleted T cells, or PBMCs.

Repertoires were generated with immunoSEQ multiplex PCR, while TCRdb's copy carries only in-frame clones and drops some. The repertoire holds approximately 150,000 clones, with 75% to 90% as singletons. The receptor comes from a woman between 55 and 75 years old with active COVID-19. Sample: peripheral blood.

The CDR3 loop is CASSQGGQVTEAFF. As DNA, the CDR3 is TGTGCCAGCAGCCAAGGGGGGCAGGTCACTGAAGCTTTCTTT. This chain joins TRBV3-1 (or the pseudogene TRBV3-2) and TRBJ1-1; D perhaps matches TRBD1 (6 bases). The CDR3 runs to 14 residues. Trimming shortened V by 1 base and J by 4 bases, and 10 bases separated the two germline ends. CDR1 and CDR2 (germline): LGHDT, YNNKEL (reference sequence).